The 31 T cell receptor beta chains below were found in one sample sequenced in a study of cytomegalovirus exposure and HLA in healthy donors. Vbeta (60) and Jbeta (13) primers were used in the PCR. Clones were sequenced by immunoSEQ multiplex PCR, and TCRdb holds only the in-frame ones, with some missing. The sample holds some 130,000 clones, more than 70% seen once. Sequencing input: PBMCs. The receptors derive from a man in his forties or fifties in good health and CMV-seronegative.

The J gene is TRBJ2-5, the V gene TRBV7-2, with 10 bases identical to TRBD1. CDR1 is SGHTA, CDR2 FQGNSA, per germline. This CDR3 has 15 amino acids. Unmatched junction bases numbered 4, after V lost 4 bases and J lost 2 bases. In DNA, the CDR3 is TGTGCCAGCAGCTCTGACAGGGGGCGTCAAGAGACCCAGTACTTC. Its translation: CASSSDRGRQETQYF.

The V gene is TRBV6-5, the J gene TRBJ1-1; D gene ambiguous. Trimming removed 0 bases at V and 1 base at J, with 9 bases between. Germline V gene lookup returns CDR1 MNHEY and CDR2 SVGAGI. This CDR3 contains 15 residues. CDR3 nucleotide sequence: TGTGCCAGCAGTTACTCGCCGGGAGGGAACACTGAAGCTTTCTTT. Translating it yields CASSYSPGGNTEAFF.

The chain couples TRBV27 to TRBJ1-1; 9 nucleotides align to TRBD1. The CDR3 is 15 amino acids. Looked up from germline, CDR1 is MNHEY and CDR2 is SMNVEV (reference sequence). V was clipped by 5 bases and J by 7 bases; unmatched bases: 11. The CDR3: CASSPGTGWLVEAFF. Here the CDR3 DNA reads TGTGCCAGCAGTCCCGGGACAGGGTGGCTTGTTGAAGCTTTCTTT.

V is TRBV5-4 and J is TRBJ2-3, with 10 bases lining up with TRBD2. The CDR3 spans 16 residues. V was pared by 1 base and J by 1 base, with 3 bases of the junction left unmatched. Germline CDR1 is SGHNT and CDR2 is YYREEE (reference sequence). Written as DNA, the CDR3 is TGTGCCAGCAGCTTGATAGCGGGAGGCGGCACAGATACGCAGTATTTT. The encoded protein is CASSLIAGGGTDTQYF.

The chain links TRBV20-1 to TRBJ2-5, with TRBD1 matching over 7 bases. The CDR3 spans 11 residues. The germline V gene encodes CDR1 DFQATT and CDR2 SNEGSKA (reference sequence). J was trimmed by 5 bases and V by 7 bases; bases with no gene match: 4. The CDR3 sequence: CSGQGLETQYF. The CDR3 DNA sequence: TGCAGTGGACAGGGTTTGGAGACCCAGTACTTC.

V and J are TRBV14 and TRBJ1-1; a weak D match, TRBD1 (5 bases). The CDR3 consists of 14 residues. Trimming took off 6 bases at V and 7 bases at J, with 18 bases between the two ends. CDR1 is SGHDN and CDR2 is FVKESK in the germline V gene. The CDR3 DNA is TGTGCCAGCAGTGGACCGGGGGTGCATCTTGAAGCTTTCTTT. Protein product: CASSGPGVHLEAFF.

This clone was found once. The chain carries TRBV7-3 and TRBJ1-2, with D perhaps TRBD1 (5 bases). CDR1 is SGHTA and CDR2 is FQGTGA in the germline V gene. The CDR3 extends over 14 amino acids. V shed 0 bases and J shed 6 bases, with 11 bases lying between them. CDR3 in amino acids: CASSLTWTKDGYTF. The DNA of the CDR3 is TGTGCCAGCAGCTTAACGTGGACAAAGGATGGCTACACCTTC.

This clone appeared a few times. This chain joins TRBV15 and TRBJ1-4, with D possibly TRBD1 on 5 matching bases. V shed 1 base and J shed 8 bases, with 14 bases lying between them. This CDR3 comprises 15 residues. Germline V gene sequence: CDR1 LNHNV, CDR2 YYDKDF (reference sequence). CDR3 sequence: CATSRVQAAGEKLFF. CDR3 coding DNA: TGTGCCACCAGCAGAGTACAGGCAGCGGGGGAAAAACTGTTTTTT.

The chain combines TRBV5-1 with TRBJ2-7; D is perhaps TRBD2 (5 bases). CDR1 is SGHRS and CDR2 is YFSETQ in the germline V gene. The CDR3 is 14 amino acids. The ends were cut back, 3 bases at V and 0 bases at J, with 10 bases in the middle. CDR3 coding DNA: TGCGCCAGCAGCTCCCAGCGGAGCTCCTACGAGCAGTACTTC. Amino acids: CASSSQRSSYEQYF.

The rearrangement joins TRBV7-2 to TRBJ1-2; D remains unclear. There are 16 residues in the CDR3. Trimming pared 1 base from V and 4 bases from J, leaving 16 bases between. The germline CDR1 and CDR2 sequences are SGHTA and FQGNSA. The CDR3 DNA is TGTGCCAGCAGCTTAGTCGGTTATGCCCTCGGCTATGGCTACACCTTC. The encoded protein is CASSLVGYALGYGYTF.

The chain uses TRBV12-5 and TRBJ1-1; TRBD1 is a possible D gene (6 bases). The CDR3 has 13 amino acids. V was trimmed by 1 base and J by 5 bases, leaving 8 bases between them. CDR1 is LGHNT and CDR2 is FRNRAP in the germline V gene. The CDR3 region is CASGLEQGTEAFF. The CDR3 DNA is TGTGCTAGTGGTTTGGAGCAGGGGACTGAAGCTTTCTTT. Combining the CDR3 with reference TRBV12-5 and TRBJ1-1 gives the whole variable domain DARVTQTPRHKVTEMGQEVTMRCQPILGHNTVFWYRQTMMQGLELLAYFRNRAPLDDSGMPKDRFSAEMPDATLATLKIQPSEPRDSAVYFCASGLEQGTEAFFGQGTRLTVV.

The chain combines TRBV14 with TRBJ2-7, with a tentative D call TRBD1 (6 bases). Germline V CDR1 and CDR2: SGHDN, FVKESK. There are 13 residues in the CDR3. Trimming removed 2 bases at V and 3 bases at J, with 8 bases between. CDR3 protein: CASSQSRGYEQYF. The CDR3 bases are TGTGCCAGCAGCCAATCCAGGGGCTACGAGCAGTACTTC.

This sequence joins TRBV19 and TRBJ2-6; D ambiguous. There are 15 residues in the CDR3. CDR1 is LNHDA and CDR2 is SQIVND in the germline V gene (reference sequence). The V and J ends lost 3 bases and 0 bases respectively, with 6 bases between them. The CDR3 protein is CASSIGNSGANVLTF. CDR3 coding DNA: TGTGCCAGTAGTATCGGTAACTCTGGGGCCAACGTCCTGACTTTC. Full variable domain (missing parts from reference TRBV19 and TRBJ2-6): DGGITQSPKYLFRKEGQNVTLSCEQNLNHDAMYWYRQDPGQGLRLIYYSQIVNDFQKGDIAEGYSVSREKKESFPLTVTSAQKNPTAFYLCASSIGNSGANVLTFGAGSRLTVL.

This clone has just a few counts. V gene TRBV6-1 combines with J gene TRBJ2-3, with 7 bases that match TRBD2. V shed 0 bases, J shed 3 bases, and the junction held 9 bases outside the gene matches. Germline V gene data show CDR1 as MNHNS and CDR2 as SASEGT. The CDR3 totals 17 residues. CDR3 nucleotide sequence: TGTGCCAGCAGTGAAGCGGAGGAGCGGGACCCTACAGATACGCAGTATTTT. It translates to CASSEAEERDPTDTQYF.

The V gene is TRBV5-6, the J gene TRBJ1-1; 8 bases match TRBD1. In germline, CDR1 is SGHDT, CDR2 YYEEEE. The CDR3 length is 13 residues. Trimming took 5 bases from V and 3 from J; bases not matched to a gene: 3. CDR3 amino acids: CASRYRGDTEAFF. CDR3 nucleotide sequence: TGTGCCAGCAGGTACAGGGGGGACACTGAAGCTTTCTTT.

V gene TRBV2 combines with J gene TRBJ2-2; tentative D call: TRBD1 (6 bases). The length of the CDR3 is 14 residues. V lost 5 bases, J lost 6 bases, and 13 bases lay in between. Germline V gene data show CDR1 as SNHLY and CDR2 as FYNNEI. This CDR3 reads CASSPSTGPGELFF. DNA of the CDR3: TGTGCCAGCAGTCCGTCGACAGGCCCCGGGGAGCTGTTTTTT.

J is TRBJ2-2 and V is TRBV30; TRBD1 might be the D (5 bases). The V gene's germline CDR1 is GTSNPN and CDR2 SVGIG (reference sequence). The CDR3 runs 15 residues. V lost 5 bases and J lost 2, with 15 bases in between. CDR3 sequence: CAWSLGQGNTGELFF. In nucleotides, the CDR3 is TGTGCCTGGTCCCTGGGGCAGGGAAACACCGGGGAGCTGTTTTTT.

This clone was detected once. This chain links TRBV10-3 with TRBJ2-3; TRBD1 aligns across 8 bases. The germline CDR1 and CDR2 sequences are ENHRY and SYGVKD. With V trimmed by 0 bases and J by 0 bases, 5 bases remained unmatched. CDR3 size: 17 residues. Here the CDR3 DNA reads TGTGCCATCAGTGAGTCCCGGGACAGGAAGAGCACAGATACGCAGTATTTT. Translated, it gives CAISESRDRKSTDTQYF.

This clone was seen a few times. The chain employs TRBV6-6 and TRBJ2-7, with D perhaps matching TRBD1 (6 bases). The germline CDR1 and CDR2 sequences are MNHNY and SVGAGI (reference sequence). The CDR3 contains 14 residues. Trimming cost V 2 bases and J 3 bases, with 11 bases left between them. CDR3 in amino acids: CASSYPGTHYEQYF. CDR3 sequence (DNA): TGTGCCAGCAGTTACCCGGGGACACACTACGAGCAGTACTTC.

The gene calls are TRBV6-5 and TRBJ1-1, with D possibly matching TRBD1 (6 bases). The CDR3 covers 16 residues. Germline V lookup: CDR1 MNHEY, CDR2 SVGAGI. Trimming stripped 1 base from V and 4 bases from J, with 16 bases between. The CDR3 sequence: CASSYYGQRRGTEAFF. Written as DNA, the CDR3 is TGTGCCAGCAGTTACTATGGACAGAGAAGGGGCACTGAAGCTTTCTTT.

The gene calls are TRBV6-1 and TRBJ2-7, with a weak D call TRBD1 (5 bases). Germline lookup yields CDR1 MNHNS and CDR2 SASEGT. The CDR3 extends over 11 amino acids. V lost 2 bases, J lost 6 bases, and 5 bases lay in between. The CDR3 coding sequence is TGTGCCAGCAGTGAAAGGGGCGAGCAGTACTTC. Protein sequence: CASSERGEQYF.

In DNA, the CDR3 is TGTGCCAGCTCACCAACAGGCTTTGGCTACACCTTC. Translation: CASSPTGFGYTF. The V gene is TRBV18, the J gene TRBJ1-2, with a possible D match to TRBD1 (5 bases). Trimming pared 2 bases from V and 7 bases from J, leaving 8 bases between. The CDR3 is 12 residues long. Germline CDR1 and CDR2: KGHSH and LQKENI.

The gene calls are TRBV28 and TRBJ2-5, with 8 bases lining up with TRBD1. V gave up 6 bases and J gave up 7 bases; unmatched junction bases: 7. The CDR3 loop spans 13 amino acids. The germline V gene has CDR1 MDHEN and CDR2 SYDVKM. CDR3 nucleotides: TGTGCCAGCAGCAATGGACAGGGAGCGACCCAGTACTTC. Translating it yields CASSNGQGATQYF.

V gene TRBV27 combines with J gene TRBJ1-4; TRBD1 matches at 7 bases. This CDR3 is built from 15 residues. Germline CDR1 MNHEY, CDR2 SMNVEV (reference sequence). V shed 4 bases and J 7 bases; nucleotides not matched to a gene: 9. The DNA of the CDR3 is TGTGCCAGCAGTTCCCCAGGGGGTGGGACTGAAAAACTGTTTTTT. Its protein is CASSSPGGGTEKLFF.

The V and J genes are TRBV2 and TRBJ2-3, with 12 bases matching TRBD2. CDR1 is SNHLY and CDR2 is FYNNEI in the germline V gene. The CDR3 covers 18 residues. V was pared by 6 bases and J by 5 bases, with 15 bases of the junction left unmatched. CDR3 sequence reads: CASSGLTASGGVQDTQYF. Written as DNA, the CDR3 is TGTGCCAGCAGCGGATTAACGGCTAGCGGGGGGGTCCAAGATACGCAGTATTTT.

This clone was counted a few times. The rearrangement joins TRBV9 to TRBJ2-1, with TRBD2 matching over 10 bases. The CDR3 sequence is 21 residues long. The germline V gene encodes CDR1 SGDLS and CDR2 YYNGEE. The junction had 18 bases not matched to a gene; V was cut back by 3 bases and J by 0 bases. In nucleotides, the CDR3 is TGTGCCAGCAGCGGATTTACTAGCGGGGTTAACCGTTTGAGCTCCTACAATGAGCAGTTCTTC. It codes for CASSGFTSGVNRLSSYNEQFF.

The rearrangement links TRBV5-1 to TRBJ2-7, with 12 nucleotides matching TRBD2. After removal of 4 bases from V and 2 bases from J, the junction contained 4 bases not matched to a gene. Per the germline V gene, CDR1 is SGHRS and CDR2 is YFSETQ. The CDR3 has 15 amino acids. CDR3 in amino acids: CASSIGLAGTYEQYF. In DNA form, the CDR3 reads TGCGCCAGCAGCATAGGACTAGCGGGAACCTACGAGCAGTACTTC.

This clone was seen once. This chain joins TRBV9 and TRBJ2-1; 9 bases agree with TRBD2. This CDR3 spans 18 amino acids. The trim removed 0 bases at V and 5 bases at J, leaving 12 bases unmatched. Germline CDR1 reads SGDLS; CDR2 reads YYNGEE. The CDR3 DNA follows: TGTGCCAGCAGCGTAGCAGGAACTTGGGGCGGGGGGGACAATGAGCAGTTCTTC. This sequence encodes CASSVAGTWGGGDNEQFF.

The V call is TRBV9, the J call TRBJ2-2, with D perhaps TRBD2 (6 bases). Trimming left V 5 bases short and J 1 base short, with 6 bases between. Germline V gene data show CDR1 as SGDLS and CDR2 as YYNGEE. This CDR3 region has 13 residues. CDR3 sequence: CASRGGNTGELFF. The CDR3 coding sequence is TGTGCCAGCAGGGGGGGGAACACCGGGGAGCTGTTTTTT.

The chain combines TRBV5-1 with TRBJ1-5; maybe TRBD1 (5 bases). V lost 2 bases, J lost 4 bases, and 7 bases lay in between. The CDR3 runs to 13 residues. The germline V gene has CDR1 SGHRS and CDR2 YFSETQ. CDR3 bases: TGCGCCAGCAGCTTTGGGGGGAATCAGCCCCAGCATTTT. Protein: CASSFGGNQPQHF.

The sample holds a few counts of this clone. The V and J genes are TRBV6-6 and TRBJ2-7; 11 nucleotides align to TRBD1. The V gene end was trimmed by 4 bases and the J gene end by 3 bases; junction bases not matched to a gene: 8. The V gene's germline CDR1 is MNHNY and CDR2 SVGAGI (reference sequence). The CDR3 loop spans 16 amino acids. CDR3 loop: CASSSAGDRGVYEQYF. The CDR3 coding sequence is TGTGCCAGCAGTTCCGCCGGGGACAGGGGGGTCTACGAGCAGTACTTC.